The 26 T cell receptor beta chains in this list originate from one sample, sequenced in a study of T cell changes during pregnancy in multiple sclerosis. Using immunoSEQ multiplex PCR, the repertoire was profiled, and TCRdb retains in-frame clones only, with some absent. The table includes around 130,000 clones, about 96% detected once. The starting material was peripheral blood, obtained after pregnancy. These receptors originate from a female donor with multiple sclerosis, enrolled in a pregnancy study.

This chain links TRBV5-5 with TRBJ1-5, with 9 bases that match TRBD1. Trimming cost V 0 bases and J 3 bases; bases outside gene matches: 1. Germline V gene lookup returns CDR1 SGHKS and CDR2 YYEKEE (reference sequence). The CDR3 runs 15 residues. The CDR3 DNA reads as TGTGCCAGCAGCTTGGGGGACAGGGCCAATCAGCCCCAGCATTTT. Translated: CASSLGDRANQPQHF.

DNA for the CDR3: TGCGCCAGCAGCGGGGGGACAGCCCGGGACGAAAACACCGGGGAGCTGTTTTTT. It encodes CASSGGTARDENTGELFF. The rearrangement joins TRBV5-1 to TRBJ2-2, with D maybe TRBD1 (7 bases). Per germline, CDR1 SGHRS and CDR2 YFSETQ. The CDR3 covers 18 residues. Trimming stripped 4 bases from V and 2 bases from J, with 21 bases between.

This clone was counted a single time. V is TRBV11-3 and J is TRBJ2-1, with TRBD2 identical over 13 bases. Germline CDR1 is SGHNT and CDR2 is YENEEA. The ends lost 1 base at V and 9 bases at J; junction bases unmatched: 3. The CDR3 is 15 amino acids. CDR3 amino acids: CASSLGLAGGGEQFF. The CDR3 DNA reads TGTGCCAGCAGCTTAGGACTAGCGGGAGGCGGTGAGCAGTTCTTC.

The V gene is TRBV28, the J gene TRBJ1-5, with D uncertain. The germline CDR1 and CDR2 sequences are MDHEN and SYDVKM. The CDR3 is 16 residues long. V lost 7 bases, J lost 0 bases, and 16 bases lay in between. The CDR3 nucleotides read TGTGCCAGCAAAAATTTACAGCAATATAGCAATCAGCCCCAGCATTTT. Residues: CASKNLQQYSNQPQHF.

The V call is TRBV2, the J call TRBJ2-5; 7 bases map to TRBD1. Germline CDR1 reads SNHLY; CDR2 reads FYNNEI. There are 14 residues in the CDR3. V dropped 3 bases and J dropped 5; count of bases not matched to a gene: 6. The CDR3 loop is CASSEDRMTETQYF. The CDR3 DNA is TGTGCCAGCAGTGAGGACAGGATGACGGAGACCCAGTACTTC.

This chain joins TRBV6-6 and TRBJ1-5; 8 bases match TRBD1. CDR1 MNHNY and CDR2 SVGAGI come from the germline V gene (reference sequence). The CDR3 has 15 residues. The trim removed 6 bases at V and 3 bases at J, leaving 7 bases unmatched. As DNA, the CDR3 is TGTGCCAGCAGCCTCGGACAGGGTGACAATCAGCCCCAGCATTTT. Translating it yields CASSLGQGDNQPQHF.

V gene TRBV2 combines with J gene TRBJ2-5; D may be TRBD2 (7 bases). The CDR3 extends over 12 amino acids. Trimming removed 8 bases from V and 1 base from J, with 8 bases in between. In germline, CDR1 is SNHLY, CDR2 FYNNEI. The CDR3 region is CASRGAQETQYF. As DNA, the CDR3 is TGTGCCAGCCGGGGGGCCCAAGAGACCCAGTACTTC.

CDR3 DNA: TGTGCCAGCAGCGTAGGTTGGACCGGGAGGAATGAGCAGTTCTTC. The encoded protein is CASSVGWTGRNEQFF. The genes are TRBV9 and TRBJ2-1, with 7 bases identical to TRBD2. Germline trimming cut 0 bases from V and 7 bases from J; bases unmatched to any gene: 7. This CDR3 has 15 amino acids. CDR1 SGDLS and CDR2 YYNGEE come from the germline V gene.

V usage is TRBV9 and J usage is TRBJ2-3; D unclear. The CDR3 runs to 14 residues. V lost 0 bases and J 0 bases, leaving 5 bases between the germline ends. Germline assignment: CDR1 SGDLS and CDR2 YYNGEE. The CDR3 DNA sequence: TGTGCCAGCAGCGTAGGTCCTAGCACAGATACGCAGTATTTT. Translation gives CASSVGPSTDTQYF.

The chain employs TRBV15 and TRBJ2-1; tentatively, D is TRBD2 (5 bases). The V gene lost 0 bases and the J gene lost 0 bases, with 15 bases spanning the gap. CDR3 length equals 18 residues. From germline, CDR1 is LNHNV and CDR2 YYDKDF (reference sequence). The CDR3 coding sequence is TGTGCCACCAGCAGAGATTCGAGCGGTGCGAGCTCCTACAATGAGCAGTTCTTC. This translates into CATSRDSSGASSYNEQFF.

The V and J genes are TRBV19 and TRBJ1-6; a possible D gene is TRBD1 (5 bases). V was trimmed by 4 bases and J by 9 bases, leaving 10 bases between them. Germline CDR1 LNHDA, CDR2 SQIVND (reference sequence). This CDR3 region has 13 residues. The CDR3 reads CASSKGLSSPLHF. The DNA of the CDR3 is TGTGCCAGTAGTAAGGGGCTTAGTTCACCCCTCCACTTT.

V gene TRBV5-1 combines with J gene TRBJ2-1; TRBD2 is a possible D gene (6 bases). The CDR3 covers 15 residues. Trimming cost V 0 bases and J 2 bases, with 9 bases left between them. CDR1 SGHRS and CDR2 YFSETQ come from the germline V gene. The CDR3 protein is CASSLAGLPYNEQFF. CDR3 DNA sequence: TGCGCCAGCAGCTTGGCGGGACTTCCCTACAATGAGCAGTTCTTC.

This clone has more than one count but fewer than ten. The chain is built from TRBV27 and TRBJ2-1; D is unclear. Germline V CDR1 and CDR2: MNHEY, SMNVEV (reference sequence). V lost 4 bases and J 4 bases, leaving 8 bases between the germline ends. This CDR3 spans 13 amino acids. The CDR3 region is CASSSVEYNEQFF. The CDR3 DNA is TGTGCCAGCAGTTCGGTGGAGTACAATGAGCAGTTCTTC.

This chain uses TRBV28 with TRBJ2-2; D gene ambiguous. V gave up 3 bases and J gave up 4 bases, with 3 bases separating them. The CDR3 totals 12 residues. Looked up from germline, CDR1 is MDHEN and CDR2 is SYDVKM. The CDR3: CASSFGTGELFF. The CDR3 DNA follows: TGTGCCAGCAGTTTCGGCACCGGGGAGCTGTTTTTT.

This chain joins TRBV11-2 and TRBJ2-6, with 9 nucleotides matching TRBD1. V trimming: 10 bases; J trimming: 1 base; junction bases outside the gene matches: 14. This CDR3 comprises 18 residues. The germline V gene encodes CDR1 SGHAT and CDR2 FQNNGV. CDR3: CATPRDRVQTSGANVLTF. The DNA of the CDR3 is TGTGCCACCCCCCGGGACAGGGTTCAAACGTCTGGGGCCAACGTCCTGACTTTC.

This clone was seen a single time. The CDR3 DNA reads as TGCGCCAGCAGCCAAGAGACAGGGGATGTGAGCCCCTACAATGAGCAGTTCTTC. Translating it yields CASSQETGDVSPYNEQFF. This rearrangement joins TRBV4-1 to TRBJ2-1, with 8 positions matching TRBD1. Germline CDR1 reads MGHRA; CDR2 reads YSYEKL. The junction had 9 bases not matched to a gene; V was cut back by 0 bases and J by 2 bases. This CDR3 has 18 amino acids.

This chain connects TRBV5-6 to TRBJ1-2, with TRBD1 matching over 9 bases. From germline, CDR1 is SGHDT and CDR2 YYEEEE. CDR3 length: 16 amino acids. V shed 0 bases and J 8 bases; nucleotides not matched to a gene: 11. CDR3 loop: CASSLVRYRGREGYTF. DNA for the CDR3: TGTGCCAGCAGCTTGGTTCGGTACAGGGGGCGGGAAGGCTACACCTTC.

The V and J genes are TRBV27 and TRBJ2-1; the match to TRBD2 covers 14 bases. Germline V lookup: CDR1 MNHEY, CDR2 SMNVEV (reference sequence). The trim removed 3 bases at V and 8 bases at J, leaving 6 bases unmatched. The CDR3 runs 16 residues. The CDR3, as DNA: TGTGCCAGCAGTTTCTATCCGGGACTAGCGGGAGATGAGCAGTTCTTC. It encodes CASSFYPGLAGDEQFF.

CDR3 DNA: TGTGCCAGCAGTGAAAGGGGGGGCCTGGGCTACACCTTC. It codes for CASSERGGLGYTF. The gene calls are TRBV6-1 and TRBJ1-2; perhaps TRBD1 as D (6 bases). This CDR3 is 13 amino acids long. Trimming removed 2 bases from V and 8 bases from J, with 12 bases in between. Germline lookup yields CDR1 MNHNS and CDR2 SASEGT.

This clone has a handful of counts. This sequence joins TRBV6-5 and TRBJ1-5, with a weak D call TRBD1 (5 bases). The CDR3 sequence is 15 residues long. Germline V gene lookup returns CDR1 MNHEY and CDR2 SVGAGI. Trimming shortened V by 6 bases and J by 4 bases, and 16 bases separated the two germline ends. The CDR3 region is CASRLRALENQPQHF. The CDR3 DNA is TGTGCCAGCAGGCTCAGGGCGCTCGAGAATCAGCCCCAGCATTTT.

This clone was seen just once. The V call is TRBV15, the J call TRBJ2-1; 8 nucleotides match TRBD2. The V gene's germline CDR1 is LNHNV and CDR2 YYDKDF (reference sequence). V dropped 2 bases and J dropped 5; count of bases not matched to a gene: 14. The CDR3 loop spans 18 amino acids. CDR3 residues: CATSRSHPAGVGDNEQFF. CDR3 DNA: TGTGCCACCAGCAGAAGTCACCCAGCGGGAGTCGGGGACAATGAGCAGTTCTTC.

V and J are TRBV9 and TRBJ2-3, with 8 bases fitting TRBD1. The germline V gene has CDR1 SGDLS and CDR2 YYNGEE. V shed 4 bases, J shed 2 bases, and the junction held 9 bases outside the gene matches. CDR3 length equals 16 residues. CDR3 loop: CASSPWTGTITDTQYF. CDR3 nucleotide sequence: TGTGCCAGCAGCCCATGGACAGGGACCATCACAGATACGCAGTATTTT. Full variable domain (outside the CDR3, taken from reference TRBV9 and TRBJ2-3): DSGVTQTPKHLITATGQRVTLRCSPRSGDLSVYWYQQSLDQGLQFLIQYYNGEERAKGNILERFSAQQFPDLHSELNLSSLELGDSALYFCASSPWTGTITDTQYFGPGTRLTVL.

This clone appeared a single time. The J gene is TRBJ2-3, the V gene TRBV6-6; D unclear. The CDR3 has 11 residues. Looked up from germline, CDR1 is MNHNY and CDR2 is SVGAGI (reference sequence). Between the trimmed V and J ends, which lost 4 bases and 6 bases, there was a span of 5 bases. This CDR3 is CASSFPDTQYF. CDR3 in DNA: TGTGCCAGCAGTTTTCCGGATACGCAGTATTTT.

This rearrangement joins TRBV28 to TRBJ2-7; 11 nucleotides line up with TRBD1. Germline CDR1 reads MDHEN; CDR2 reads SYDVKM. Trimming cost V 6 bases and J 4 bases; bases outside gene matches: 8. The CDR3 consists of 15 residues. The CDR3 sequence: CASRPSGTGGYEQYF. As DNA, the CDR3 is TGTGCCAGCAGACCATCCGGGACAGGGGGGTACGAGCAGTACTTC.

This chain joins TRBV29-1 and TRBJ1-4, with D possibly TRBD1 on 5 matching bases. Per germline, CDR1 SQVTM and CDR2 ANQGSEA. Trimming cost V 7 bases and J 0 bases, with 9 bases left between them. The CDR3 has 13 residues. The CDR3, as DNA: TGCAGCGGCCAGGGTGCAACTAATGAAAAACTGTTTTTT. Its translation: CSGQGATNEKLFF.

This clone was found once. The V and J genes are TRBV10-3 and TRBJ2-6; 10 bases agree with TRBD2. The CDR3 runs 16 residues. The V and J ends lost 10 bases and 1 base, in that order; junction bases with no gene match: 7. Germline loops: CDR1 ENHRY, CDR2 SYGVKD. CDR3 DNA sequence: TGTGCCACCGTAGCGGGAGGATGGTCTGGGGCCAACGTCCTGACTTTC. Protein product: CATVAGGWSGANVLTF.